The 27 T cell receptor beta chains given below trace back to one sample, sequenced in a study of blood T cell repertoires in COVID-19. Assay used: immunoSEQ multiplex PCR; TCRdb lists only in-frame clones, some missing. Altogether approximately 78,000 clones are present, roughly 80% being singletons, with the ten largest covering 15% to 20%. Sequencing was carried out using peripheral blood. Receptors were obtained from a woman aged 80 or older with acute or convalescent COVID-19.

In its sample, this clone was seen a few times. This chain uses TRBV7-8 with TRBJ1-1; 9 bases line up with TRBD1. This CDR3 spans 14 amino acids. Germline values: CDR1 SGHVS, CDR2 FQNEAQ. Unmatched junction bases numbered 6, after V lost 5 bases and J lost 5 bases. The CDR3 DNA sequence: TGTGCCAGCAGCGTCACAGGGGGCGCGACTGAAGCTTTCTTT. As protein: CASSVTGGATEAFF.

This chain uses TRBV7-8 with TRBJ2-1, with 8 bases matching TRBD1. V shed 4 bases and J 3 bases; nucleotides not matched to a gene: 5. This CDR3 has 15 residues. Germline CDR1 SGHVS, CDR2 FQNEAQ. For the CDR3, the DNA is TGTGCCAGCAGCTCCGGACAGGGCGGCTACAATGAGCAGTTCTTC. This gives the protein CASSSGQGGYNEQFF. Combining the CDR3 with reference TRBV7-8 and TRBJ2-1 gives the whole variable domain GAGVSQSPRYKVAKRGQDVALRCDPISGHVSLFWYQQALGQGPEFLTYFQNEAQLDKSGLPSDRFFAERPEGSVSTLKIQRTQQEDSAVYLCASSSGQGGYNEQFFGPGTRLTVL.

The V gene is TRBV20-1, the J gene TRBJ1-1; 9 nucleotides agree with TRBD1. Germline values: CDR1 DFQATT, CDR2 SNEGSKA (reference sequence). V shed 3 bases, J shed 4 bases, and the junction held 6 bases outside the gene matches. The CDR3 runs to 14 residues. The CDR3 reads CSASYGQGFTEAFF. CDR3 bases: TGCAGTGCTAGTTACGGACAGGGGTTCACTGAAGCTTTCTTT.

This clone was observed a few times. Within the sample, other DNA sequences also encode this same CDR3. V usage is TRBV5-1 and J usage is TRBJ2-5; TRBD1 matches at 7 bases. There are 13 residues in the CDR3. CDR1 and CDR2 (germline): SGHRS, YFSETQ. Losses at the gene ends were 4 bases for V and 3 bases for J; bases not matched to a gene: 3. CDR3 bases: TGCGCCAGCAGCCTGACAGGGAAAGAGACCCAGTACTTC. Amino acids: CASSLTGKETQYF.

The chain links TRBV27 to TRBJ2-5, with TRBD1 matching over 10 bases. After removal of 5 bases from V and 5 bases from J, the junction contained 5 bases not matched to a gene. The CDR3 contains 14 residues. CDR1 and CDR2 from the germline V gene are MNHEY and SMNVEV (reference sequence). The CDR3: CASSVGTGVETQYF. In DNA form, the CDR3 reads TGTGCCAGCAGTGTCGGGACAGGGGTCGAGACCCAGTACTTC.

The chain links TRBV12-3 or TRBV12-4 to TRBJ1-5, with D possibly TRBD1 on 6 matching bases. The CDR3 has 13 amino acids. V lost 6 bases and J 2 bases, leaving 8 bases between the germline ends. The CDR3 DNA follows: TGTGCCAGCAGGCGGACAGGCAATCAGCCCCAGCATTTT. Its protein is CASRRTGNQPQHF.

The chain uses TRBV19 and TRBJ1-3, with 7 bases that match TRBD1. The CDR3 loop spans 14 amino acids. V trimming: 6 bases; J trimming: 2 bases; junction bases outside the gene matches: 4. Germline V gene data show CDR1 as LNHDA and CDR2 as SQIVND (reference sequence). CDR3 region: CASSATGTGNTIYF. CDR3 DNA sequence: TGTGCCAGTAGCGCGACAGGGACTGGAAACACCATATATTTT.

The chain couples TRBV5-1 to TRBJ1-6, with TRBD1 as a possible D gene (6 bases). Germline V gives CDR1 SGHRS, CDR2 YFSETQ. Trimming shortened V by 2 bases and J by 4 bases, and 10 bases separated the two germline ends. The CDR3 consists of 15 residues. CDR3 in amino acids: CASSFGQNYNSPLHF. CDR3 DNA sequence: TGCGCCAGCAGCTTCGGACAGAATTATAATTCACCCCTCCACTTT.

The rearrangement joins TRBV19 to TRBJ2-7, with 7 bases aligning to TRBD1. V was pared by 1 base and J by 5 bases, with 8 bases of the junction left unmatched. This CDR3 contains 15 residues. Looked up from germline, CDR1 is LNHDA and CDR2 is SQIVND (reference sequence). CDR3 DNA: TGTGCCAGTAGTATAGTTACAGGGGTGAGAAACGAGCAGTACTTC. Translation: CASSIVTGVRNEQYF.

V gene TRBV28 combines with J gene TRBJ2-7; possible D gene TRBD1, 6 bases. Germline CDR1 reads MDHEN; CDR2 reads SYDVKM. The CDR3 spans 15 residues. With 5 bases removed from V and 0 bases from J, the gap between germline ends came to 14 bases. CDR3 amino acids: CASSLTGWTSYEQYF. In nucleotides, the CDR3 is TGTGCCAGCAGTCTAACAGGGTGGACCTCCTACGAGCAGTACTTC.

This clone was detected once. The rearrangement links TRBV5-6 to TRBJ2-4; D ambiguous. V lost 5 bases and J 0 bases, leaving 9 bases between the germline ends. Germline V gene lookup returns CDR1 SGHDT and CDR2 YYEEEE. There are 14 residues in the CDR3. The CDR3 protein is CASSYSGAKNIQYF. Written as DNA, the CDR3 is TGTGCCAGCAGTTACTCAGGAGCCAAAAACATTCAGTACTTC.

V is TRBV11-2 and J is TRBJ2-7, with TRBD1 identical over 8 bases. The CDR3 runs to 13 residues. The V and J ends lost 4 bases and 9 bases, in that order; junction bases with no gene match: 8. The V gene's germline CDR1 is SGHAT and CDR2 FQNNGV. CDR3 sequence (DNA): TGTGCCAGCAGCTCGGACAGGGTAGTAGGGCAGTACTTC. Translated: CASSSDRVVGQYF.

The chain has TRBV3-1 (or the pseudogene TRBV3-2) and TRBJ2-5; the match to TRBD1 covers 8 bases. In germline, CDR1 is LGHDT, CDR2 YNNKEL (reference sequence). CDR3 length: 18 amino acids. V dropped 4 bases and J dropped 5; count of bases not matched to a gene: 18. The chain's CDR3 is CASSPLPHLQGVGETQYF. CDR3 in DNA: TGTGCCAGCAGCCCGCTTCCCCACCTACAGGGGGTAGGGGAGACCCAGTACTTC.

V is TRBV6-5 and J is TRBJ2-1; maybe TRBD1 (5 bases). The CDR3 is made up of 12 amino acids. CDR1 is MNHEY, CDR2 SVGAGI, per germline. With 6 bases removed from V and 3 bases from J, the gap between germline ends came to 6 bases. CDR3 residues: CASRQDYNEQFF. The CDR3 nucleotides are TGTGCCAGCAGACAGGACTACAATGAGCAGTTCTTC.

This clone was counted once. The chain links TRBV7-3 to TRBJ1-1, with D possibly matching TRBD1 (6 bases). CDR1 is SGHTA, CDR2 FQGTGA, per germline. V lost 5 bases and J lost 2, with 12 bases in between. The CDR3 is made up of 14 amino acids. The DNA of the CDR3 is TGTGCCAGCAGCCTTGGACAGTTAAACACTGAAGCTTTCTTT. Protein: CASSLGQLNTEAFF.

The gene calls are TRBV4-1 and TRBJ2-3, with a possible D match to TRBD2 (6 bases). The V gene lost 0 bases and the J gene lost 3 bases, with 10 bases spanning the gap. CDR3 length equals 15 residues. The V gene's germline CDR1 is MGHRA and CDR2 YSYEKL. CDR3 sequence: CASSQDGGTTDTQYF. The CDR3 region has the DNA TGCGCCAGCAGCCAAGACGGGGGTACTACAGATACGCAGTATTTT.

The V and J genes are TRBV24-1 and TRBJ2-1, with 10 bases lining up with TRBD1. The junction had 6 bases not matched to a gene; V was cut back by 4 bases and J by 4 bases. CDR3 size: 16 residues. Germline V gives CDR1 KGHDR, CDR2 SFDVKD. CDR3 residues: CATSEDGQGVYNEQFF. DNA of the CDR3: TGTGCCACCAGTGAGGACGGACAGGGGGTGTACAATGAGCAGTTCTTC.

Only a few counts were recorded for this clone. The rearrangement uses TRBV6-1 and TRBJ2-5; perhaps TRBD2 as D (6 bases). This CDR3 spans 16 amino acids. Germline V gives CDR1 MNHNS, CDR2 SASEGT. V gave up 6 bases and J gave up 5 bases, with 22 bases separating them. CDR3 amino acids: CASSESVGSMLETQYF. The CDR3 nucleotides read TGTGCCAGCAGCGAAAGTGTCGGGAGTATGCTGGAGACCCAGTACTTC.

J is TRBJ1-1 and V is TRBV14; D remains unclear. The CDR3 is 16 residues long. Germline V gene data show CDR1 as SGHDN and CDR2 as FVKESK. With 5 bases removed from V and 1 base from J, the gap between germline ends came to 17 bases. CDR3 sequence (DNA): TGTGCCAGCAGCTCGTTGACGGAGGGCAAGAACACTGAAGCTTTCTTT. Amino acid sequence: CASSSLTEGKNTEAFF. Drawing the rest from reference TRBV14 and TRBJ1-1, the complete variable domain is EAGVTQFPSHSVIEKGQTVTLRCDPISGHDNLYWYRRVMGKEIKFLLHFVKESKQDESGMPNNRFLAERTGGTYSTLKVQPAELEDSGVYFCASSSLTEGKNTEAFFGQGTRLTVV.

This chain joins TRBV11-2 and TRBJ2-5; 7 bases are shared with TRBD2. Germline loops: CDR1 SGHAT, CDR2 FQNNGV. CDR3 length: 15 amino acids. The J segment lost 3 bases and the V segment lost 5 bases, leaving 9 bases of the junction unmatched. The CDR3 coding sequence is TGTGCCAGCAGCACCCCCTTCACTAGCGAAGAGACCCAGTACTTC. Translation: CASSTPFTSEETQYF.

This chain joins TRBV10-3 and TRBJ2-7; D perhaps matches TRBD2 (6 bases). The length of the CDR3 is 15 residues. Deletions cut 4 bases from V and 9 bases from J, with 22 bases between. CDR1 and CDR2 (germline): ENHRY, SYGVKD. The CDR3 region is CAISAWSSQPAGQYF. The CDR3 region has the DNA TGTGCCATCAGTGCCTGGTCCTCCCAACCAGCGGGGCAGTACTTC.

The V gene is TRBV19, the J gene TRBJ1-2; no firm D call. The CDR3 extends over 14 amino acids. Trimming pared 8 bases from V and 8 bases from J, leaving 21 bases between. Germline CDR1 LNHDA, CDR2 SQIVND (reference sequence). Here the CDR3 DNA reads TGTGCCAGTGATCGGGCCGCGGGTTATAGCGGCTACACCTTC. Translated, it gives CASDRAAGYSGYTF.

V and J are TRBV23-1 and TRBJ1-1, with D unresolved. TRBV23-1 is an ORF, and what it does is uncertain. The length of the CDR3 is 19 residues. V was pared by 4 bases and J by 2 bases, with 26 bases between. CDR3 in DNA: TGCGCCAGCAGTCCGTACGATGTAGAGGAGGCCGCTCCTAACACTGAAGCTTTCTTT. It translates to CASSPYDVEEAAPNTEAFF.

The gene calls are TRBV28 and TRBJ2-1; D is ambiguous. The CDR3 runs 17 residues. Trimming stripped 7 bases from V and 9 bases from J, with 28 bases between. CDR1 is MDHEN, CDR2 SYDVKM, per germline. This CDR3 reads CASTLPSGSRNRFEQFF. For the CDR3, the DNA is TGTGCCAGCACCCTCCCTTCCGGGTCCCGCAATAGATTTGAGCAGTTCTTC.

The V gene is TRBV12-5, the J gene TRBJ2-7; D gene uncertain. Germline V gene lookup returns CDR1 LGHNT and CDR2 FRNRAP. Trimming left V 2 bases short and J 2 bases short, with 7 bases between. This CDR3 has 13 amino acids. The CDR3 loop reads CASGLSLPYEQYF. CDR3 coding DNA: TGTGCTAGTGGTTTGTCCCTCCCCTACGAGCAGTACTTC.

This chain links TRBV15 with TRBJ1-1; 9 bases map to TRBD1. The CDR3 is made up of 17 amino acids. The V gene end was trimmed by 5 bases and the J gene end by 0 bases; junction bases not matched to a gene: 10. The germline gives CDR1 LNHNV, CDR2 YYDKDF (reference sequence). The CDR3, as DNA: TGTGCCACCAGCGTAGTGGGACAGGGAATCATGAACACTGAAGCTTTCTTT. Its translation: CATSVVGQGIMNTEAFF.

The chain uses TRBV12-3 or TRBV12-4 and TRBJ2-1; D ambiguous. Trimming removed 6 bases from V and 10 bases from J, with 10 bases in between. The CDR3 consists of 11 residues. CDR3 protein: CASSPGREQFF. In DNA form, the CDR3 reads TGTGCCAGCAGCCCTGGCCGAGAGCAGTTCTTC.